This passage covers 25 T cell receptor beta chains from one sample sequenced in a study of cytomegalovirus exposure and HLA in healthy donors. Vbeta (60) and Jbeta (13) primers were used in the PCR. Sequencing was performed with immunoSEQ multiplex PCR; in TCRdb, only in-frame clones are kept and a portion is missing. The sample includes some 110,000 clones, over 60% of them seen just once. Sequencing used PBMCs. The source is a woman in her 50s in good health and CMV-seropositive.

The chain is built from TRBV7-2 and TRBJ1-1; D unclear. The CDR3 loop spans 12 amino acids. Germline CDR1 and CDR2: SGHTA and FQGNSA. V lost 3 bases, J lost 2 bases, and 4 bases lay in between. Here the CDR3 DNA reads TGTGCCAGCAGCTTCAGTAACACTGAAGCTTTCTTT. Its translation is CASSFSNTEAFF. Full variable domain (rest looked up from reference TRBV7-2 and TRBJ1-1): GAGVSQSPSNKVTEKGKDVELRCDPISGHTALYWYRQSLGQGLEFLIYFQGNSAPDKSGLPSDRFSAERTGGSVSTLTIQRTQQEDSAVYLCASSFSNTEAFFGQGTRLTVV.

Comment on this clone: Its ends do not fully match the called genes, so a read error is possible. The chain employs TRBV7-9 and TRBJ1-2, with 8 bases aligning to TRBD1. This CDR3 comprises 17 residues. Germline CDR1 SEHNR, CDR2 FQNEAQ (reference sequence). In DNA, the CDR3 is TGTTCCAGCAGCTTAGGGCAGGGGGCGCCTGCAGGGACGGGCTACACCTTC. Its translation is CSSSLGQGAPAGTGYTF.

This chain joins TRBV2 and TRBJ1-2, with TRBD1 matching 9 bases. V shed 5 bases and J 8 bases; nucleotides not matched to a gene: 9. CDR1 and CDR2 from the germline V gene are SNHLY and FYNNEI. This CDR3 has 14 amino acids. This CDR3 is CASSPSGTGRGYTF. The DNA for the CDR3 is TGTGCCAGCAGTCCCTCTGGGACAGGGAGAGGCTACACCTTC.

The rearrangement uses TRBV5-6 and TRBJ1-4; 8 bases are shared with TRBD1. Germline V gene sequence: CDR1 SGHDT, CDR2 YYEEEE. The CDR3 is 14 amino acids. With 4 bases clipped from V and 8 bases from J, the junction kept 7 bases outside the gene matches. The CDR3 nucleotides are TGTGCCAGCAGCCAGACAGGGGAGGGCGAAAAACTGTTTTTT. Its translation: CASSQTGEGEKLFF.

Here the CDR3 reads CASSFYNQPQHF. CDR3 nucleotides: TGTGCCAGCAGTTTCTACAATCAGCCCCAGCATTTT. V usage is TRBV27 and J usage is TRBJ1-5; D is uncertain. Trimming pared 3 bases from V and 3 bases from J, leaving 3 bases between. The CDR3 loop spans 12 amino acids. Looked up from germline, CDR1 is MNHEY and CDR2 is SMNVEV (reference sequence).

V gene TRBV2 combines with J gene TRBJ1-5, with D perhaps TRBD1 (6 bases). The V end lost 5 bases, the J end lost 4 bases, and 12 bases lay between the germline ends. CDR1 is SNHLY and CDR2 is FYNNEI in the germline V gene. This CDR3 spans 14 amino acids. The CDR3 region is CASSLRGQNQPQHF. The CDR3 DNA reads TGTGCCAGCAGTCTCCGAGGACAGAATCAGCCCCAGCATTTT.

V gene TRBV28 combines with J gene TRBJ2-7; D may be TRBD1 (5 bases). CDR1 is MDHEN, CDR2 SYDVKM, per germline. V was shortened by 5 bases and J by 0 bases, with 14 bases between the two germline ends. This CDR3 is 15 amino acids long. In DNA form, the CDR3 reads TGTGCCAGCAGTCCATGGGGCAGGAGCTCCTACGAGCAGTACTTC. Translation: CASSPWGRSSYEQYF.

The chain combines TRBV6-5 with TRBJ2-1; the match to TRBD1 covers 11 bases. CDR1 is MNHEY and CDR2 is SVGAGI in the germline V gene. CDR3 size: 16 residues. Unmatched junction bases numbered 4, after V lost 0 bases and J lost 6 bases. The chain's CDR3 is CASSYSPGTGGNEQFF. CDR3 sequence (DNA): TGTGCCAGCAGTTACTCCCCCGGGACAGGGGGCAATGAGCAGTTCTTC.

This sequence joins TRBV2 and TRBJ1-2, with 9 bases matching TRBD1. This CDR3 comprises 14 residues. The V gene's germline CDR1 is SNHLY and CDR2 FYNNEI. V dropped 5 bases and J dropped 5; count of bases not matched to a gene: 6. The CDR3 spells CASSTDRGGYGYTF. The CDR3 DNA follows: TGTGCCAGCAGTACGGACAGGGGAGGGTATGGCTACACCTTC.

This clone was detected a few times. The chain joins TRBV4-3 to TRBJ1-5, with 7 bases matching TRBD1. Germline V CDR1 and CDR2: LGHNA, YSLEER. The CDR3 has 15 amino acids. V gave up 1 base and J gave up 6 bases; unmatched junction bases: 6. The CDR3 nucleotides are TGCGCCAGCAGCCAAGTAGGAGGGGGCGGTCAGCCCCAGCATTTT. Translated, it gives CASSQVGGGGQPQHF.

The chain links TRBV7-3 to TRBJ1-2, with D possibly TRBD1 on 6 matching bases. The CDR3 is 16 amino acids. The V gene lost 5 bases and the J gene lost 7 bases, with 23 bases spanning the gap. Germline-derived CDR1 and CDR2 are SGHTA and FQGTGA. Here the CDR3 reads CASSAQQGGKTSGYTF. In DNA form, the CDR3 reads TGTGCCAGCAGCGCCCAACAGGGCGGAAAGACCTCTGGCTACACCTTC. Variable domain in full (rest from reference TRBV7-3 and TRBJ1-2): GAGVSQTPSNKVTEKGKYVELRCDPISGHTALYWYRQSLGQGPEFLIYFQGTGAADDSGLPNDRFFAVRPEGSVSTLKIQRTERGDSAVYLCASSAQQGGKTSGYTFGSGTRLTVV.

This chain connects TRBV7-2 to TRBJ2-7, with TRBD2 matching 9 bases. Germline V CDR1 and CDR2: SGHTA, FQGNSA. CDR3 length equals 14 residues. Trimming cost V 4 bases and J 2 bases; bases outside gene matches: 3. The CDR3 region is CASSSRGGPYEQYF. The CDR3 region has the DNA TGTGCCAGCAGCTCGCGGGGGGGCCCCTACGAGCAGTACTTC.

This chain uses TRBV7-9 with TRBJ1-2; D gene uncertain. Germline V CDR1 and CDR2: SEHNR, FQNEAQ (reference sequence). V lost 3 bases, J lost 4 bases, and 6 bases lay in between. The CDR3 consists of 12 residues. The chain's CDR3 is CASSFSGYGYTF. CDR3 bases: TGTGCCAGCAGCTTTTCAGGCTATGGCTACACCTTC.

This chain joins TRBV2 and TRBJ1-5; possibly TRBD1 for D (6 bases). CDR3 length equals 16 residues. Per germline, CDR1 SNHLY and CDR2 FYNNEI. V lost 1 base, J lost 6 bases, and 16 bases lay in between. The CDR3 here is CASSEVLMGAGQPQHF. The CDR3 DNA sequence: TGTGCCAGCAGTGAAGTTCTTATGGGGGCGGGTCAGCCCCAGCATTTT. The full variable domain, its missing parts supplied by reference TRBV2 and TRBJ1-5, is EPEVTQTPSHQVTQMGQEVILRCVPISNHLYFYWYRQILGQKVEFLVSFYNNEISEKSEIFDDQFSVERPDGSNFTLKIRSTKLEDSAMYFCASSEVLMGAGQPQHFGDGTRLSIL.

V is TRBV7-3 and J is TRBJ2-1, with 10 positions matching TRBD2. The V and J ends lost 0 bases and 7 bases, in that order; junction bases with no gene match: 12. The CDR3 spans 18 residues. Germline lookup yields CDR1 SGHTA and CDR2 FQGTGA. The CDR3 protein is CASSLTPIRAGGLNEQFF. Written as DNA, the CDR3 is TGTGCCAGCAGCTTAACCCCTATCCGAGCGGGGGGGCTTAATGAGCAGTTCTTC.

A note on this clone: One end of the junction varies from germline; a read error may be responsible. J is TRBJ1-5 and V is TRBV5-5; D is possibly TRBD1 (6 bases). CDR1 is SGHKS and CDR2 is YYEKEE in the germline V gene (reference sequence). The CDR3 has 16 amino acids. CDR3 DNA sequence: TGCGCCAGCAGCCAAGGTGTTCGGCAGGGGTCTCAGCCCCAGCATTTT. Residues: CASSQGVRQGSQPQHF.

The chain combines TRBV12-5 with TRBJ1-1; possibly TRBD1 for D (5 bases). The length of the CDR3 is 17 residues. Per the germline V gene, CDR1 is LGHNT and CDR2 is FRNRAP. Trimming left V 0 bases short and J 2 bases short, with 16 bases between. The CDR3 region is CASGLVLGAGINTEAFF. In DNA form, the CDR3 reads TGTGCTAGTGGTTTGGTCTTAGGGGCCGGAATCAACACTGAAGCTTTCTTT.

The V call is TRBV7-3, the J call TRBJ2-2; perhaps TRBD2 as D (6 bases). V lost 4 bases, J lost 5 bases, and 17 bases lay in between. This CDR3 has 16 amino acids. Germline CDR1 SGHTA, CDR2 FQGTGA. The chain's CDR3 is CASSSPGVGRTGELFF. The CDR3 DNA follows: TGTGCCAGCAGCTCCCCCGGGGTGGGGAGGACCGGGGAGCTGTTTTTT.

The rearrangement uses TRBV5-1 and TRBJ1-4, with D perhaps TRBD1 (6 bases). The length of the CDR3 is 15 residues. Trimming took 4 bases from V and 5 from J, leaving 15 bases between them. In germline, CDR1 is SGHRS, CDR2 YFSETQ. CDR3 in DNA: TGCGCCAGCAGCCTGCCGACAGGCGGAAATGAAAAACTGTTTTTT. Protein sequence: CASSLPTGGNEKLFF.

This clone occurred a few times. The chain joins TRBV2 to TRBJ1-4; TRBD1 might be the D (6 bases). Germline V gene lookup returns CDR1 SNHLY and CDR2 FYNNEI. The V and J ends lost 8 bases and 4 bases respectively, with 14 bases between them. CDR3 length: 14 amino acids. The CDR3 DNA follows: TGTGCCAGCGGTACAGGGCCGATTAATGAAAAACTGTTTTTT. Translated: CASGTGPINEKLFF.

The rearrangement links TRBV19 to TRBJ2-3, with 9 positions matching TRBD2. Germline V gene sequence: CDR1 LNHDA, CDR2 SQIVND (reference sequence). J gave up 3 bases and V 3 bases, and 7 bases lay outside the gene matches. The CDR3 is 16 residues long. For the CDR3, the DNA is TGTGCCAGTAGTATTTCTCGCGGGGGGGCGACAGATACGCAGTATTTT. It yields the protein CASSISRGGATDTQYF.

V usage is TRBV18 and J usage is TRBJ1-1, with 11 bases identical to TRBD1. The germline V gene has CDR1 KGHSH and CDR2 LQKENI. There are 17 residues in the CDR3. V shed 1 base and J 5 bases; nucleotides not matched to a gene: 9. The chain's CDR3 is CASSPLGQGAGWTEAFF. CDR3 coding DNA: TGTGCCAGCTCACCACTTGGACAGGGGGCGGGTTGGACTGAAGCTTTCTTT.

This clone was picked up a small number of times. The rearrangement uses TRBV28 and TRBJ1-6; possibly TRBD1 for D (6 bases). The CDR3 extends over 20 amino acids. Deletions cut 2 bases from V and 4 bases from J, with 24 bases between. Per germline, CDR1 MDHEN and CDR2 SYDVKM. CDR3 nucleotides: TGTGCCAGCAGTTTACGATGGAGCGGGACACCGATAGAGTATAATTCACCCCTCCACTTT. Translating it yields CASSLRWSGTPIEYNSPLHF.

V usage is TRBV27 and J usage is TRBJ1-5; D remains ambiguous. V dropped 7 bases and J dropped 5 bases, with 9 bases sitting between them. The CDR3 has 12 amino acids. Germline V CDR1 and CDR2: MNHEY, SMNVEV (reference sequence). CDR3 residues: CASKTIDQPQHF. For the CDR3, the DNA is TGTGCCAGCAAAACGATAGATCAGCCCCAGCATTTT.

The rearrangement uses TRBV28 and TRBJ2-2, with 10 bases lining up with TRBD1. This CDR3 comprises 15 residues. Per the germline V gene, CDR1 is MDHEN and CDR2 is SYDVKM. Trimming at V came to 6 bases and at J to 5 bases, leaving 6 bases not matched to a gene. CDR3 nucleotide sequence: TGTGCCAGCAGGACGGGACAGGGGTCGACCGGGGAGCTGTTTTTT. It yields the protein CASRTGQGSTGELFF.